This T cell receptor beta chain came from a study of blood T cell repertoires in COVID-19. Study-level background: Sites in the United States, Italy and Spain provided acute and convalescent COVID-19 samples. Sources were T cells, B-cell-depleted T cells, or PBMCs; the material itself was cDNA or gDNA.

Between the trimmed V and J ends, which lost 0 bases and 0 bases, there was a span of 9 bases. CDR1 and CDR2 from the germline V gene are SGDLS and YYNGEE. CDR3 length: 15 residues. A Seattle source enrolled patients during active infection and followed them longitudinally. In the original processing: Estimation of nucleated cell counts relied on the amplification of reference gene primers. Sequencing used immunoSEQ multiplex PCR; TCRdb keeps in-frame clones, though not all of them. From that table come the V and J calls and clone size; the DNA was used to work out D and trimming. The top ten hold over 9.5% of the sample, which has about 270,000 clones, roughly nine tenths seen once.

Specimen: peripheral blood. The TCR originated in a woman in her twenties or thirties with COVID-19, enrolled during active disease. The chain couples TRBV9 to TRBJ1-1; D unresolved. The CDR3 spells CASSVGGYMNTEAFF. The CDR3 DNA sequence: TGTGCCAGCAGCGTAGGAGGATATATGAACACTGAAGCTTTCTTT.